The 29 T cell receptor beta chains below all came from one sample that was sequenced in a study of regulatory T cells in long-lasting Graves disease. TCR beta libraries were built with iRepertoire HTBI primers and Arm-PCR of CDR3 regions. TCRdb itself ran the multiplex PCR reads through MiXCR, one entry per CDR3 protein. The sample contains about 530,000 distinct CDR3 sequences, approximately 16% of which appear only once. Time point indicated: newly diagnosed GD, antithyroid drugs for less than 3 months. Isolated PBMC RNA provided the starting material for the TCR library. Separately, the same data were catalogued under a study of T cells in Graves' hyperthyroidism and ophthalmopathy.

Sequencing used peripheral blood mononuclear cells (PBMCs), obtained at new diagnosis, from a patient treated with antithyroid drugs. Receptors originate from a woman aged 35-65 years with Graves disease.

This clonotype came up many times. The chain has TRBV3-1 and TRBJ1-1, with 7 bases matching TRBD1. The ends lost 2 bases at V and 5 bases at J; junction bases unmatched: 5. CDR1 is LGHDT and CDR2 is YNNKEL in the germline V gene (reference sequence). The CDR3 has 14 amino acids. The CDR3 reads CASSQLGTETEAFF. The CDR3 DNA sequence: TGTGCCAGCAGCCAACTAGGGACAGAGACTGAAGCTTTCTTT.

This clonotype showed up many times. The chain couples TRBV12-3 or TRBV12-4 to TRBJ2-1; D could derive from TRBD1 or TRBD2 (5 bases each). The CDR3 runs to 12 residues. Between the trimmed V and J ends, which lost 6 bases and 6 bases, there was a span of 9 bases. Written as DNA, the CDR3 is TGTGCCAGCAGGCCGGGGCCCAATGAGCAGTTCTTC. Its protein is CASRPGPNEQFF.

This clonotype was seen more than once but under ten times. The gene calls are TRBV6-1 and TRBJ2-2; either TRBD1 or TRBD2 may fit D (6 bases each). V dropped 8 bases and J dropped 1 base, with 14 bases sitting between them. CDR3 length: 15 residues. CDR1 is MNHNS, CDR2 SASEGT, per germline. In DNA form, the CDR3 reads TGTGCCAGCTTGTCGGGGGCGGGGAACACCGGGGAGCTGTTTTTT. This sequence encodes CASLSGAGNTGELFF.

This clonotype has at least ten counts. The CDR3 DNA reads as TGCAGTGCTAGAGCTGGGGGGGCCTTGGACAGGATGGCCACTGAAGCTTTCTTT. Translating it yields CSARAGGALDRMATEAFF. The V call is TRBV20-1, the J call TRBJ1-1; 7 nucleotides match TRBD1. This CDR3 is 18 amino acids long. Germline V gene data show CDR1 as DFQATT and CDR2 as SNEGSKA (reference sequence). J lost 4 bases, V lost 1 base, and 18 bases had no gene match.

This clonotype was detected only a few times. V is TRBV29-1 and J is TRBJ2-3; the D is unclear. The V gene lost 5 bases and the J gene lost 2 bases, with 17 bases spanning the gap. This CDR3 contains 15 residues. CDR1 is SQVTM, CDR2 ANQGSEA, per germline. CDR3 nucleotides: TGCAGCGTTATTCCACAGCATTCCCCCACAGATACGCAGTATTTT. Translating it yields CSVIPQHSPTDTQYF.

There are a few counts of this clonotype. The CDR3 loop is CASSLAGREVETQYF. The DNA for the CDR3 is TGTGCCAGCAGCTTAGCTGGCAGGGAAGTTGAGACCCAGTACTTC. The chain combines TRBV13 with TRBJ2-5; tentatively, D is TRBD1 (5 bases). The CDR3 is 15 amino acids. Germline V gives CDR1 PRHDT, CDR2 FYEKMQ (reference sequence). Trimming removed 1 base at V and 5 bases at J, with 14 bases between. Combining the CDR3 with reference TRBV13 and TRBJ2-5 gives the whole variable domain AAGVIQSPRHLIKEKRETATLKCYPIPRHDTVYWYQQGPGQDPQFLISFYEKMQSDKGSIPDRFSAQQFSDYHSELNMSSLELGDSALYFCASSLAGREVETQYFGPGTRLLVL.

This clonotype was counted many times. The chain uses TRBV28 and TRBJ2-7; D gene ambiguous. V lost 3 bases and J lost 7, with 19 bases in between. This CDR3 spans 15 amino acids. Germline CDR1 is MDHEN and CDR2 is SYDVKM. CDR3 sequence reads: CASSFPQSPQGEQYF. CDR3 bases: TGTGCCAGCAGTTTCCCCCAGTCCCCCCAAGGGGAGCAGTACTTC.

The table lists this clonotype with many counts. The rearrangement uses TRBV28 and TRBJ1-2; D unclear. Germline loops: CDR1 MDHEN, CDR2 SYDVKM. V was cut by 7 bases and J by 0 bases, with 27 bases left in between. The CDR3 length is 19 residues. The CDR3, as DNA: TGTGCCAGCACTCTACTAACCGGTCAAGTATACCCAGCTAACTATGGCTACACCTTC. The encoded protein is CASTLLTGQVYPANYGYTF.

This sequence joins TRBV6-1 and TRBJ2-7; possibly TRBD2 for D (6 bases). Trimming removed 6 bases from V and 11 bases from J, with 14 bases in between. The CDR3 has 11 residues. Germline V gene lookup returns CDR1 MNHNS and CDR2 SASEGT. The CDR3 nucleotides read TGTGCCAGCAGCGATTCTCGGAGGGAGTACTTC. It translates to CASSDSRREYF.

The V and J genes are TRBV10-3 and TRBJ1-6; D not certain. Germline assignment: CDR1 ENHRY and CDR2 SYGVKD. The CDR3 length is 15 residues. Trimming took 7 bases from V and 4 from J, leaving 14 bases between them. In DNA form, the CDR3 reads TGTGCCATCAAAAGATCCGGGCCATATAATTCACCCCTCCACTTT. This sequence encodes CAIKRSGPYNSPLHF.

This clonotype has ten or more counts. The chain employs TRBV5-1 and TRBJ2-1; D might be TRBD1 (6 bases). The V gene's germline CDR1 is SGHRS and CDR2 YFSETQ. V lost 3 bases and J lost 6, with 10 bases in between. The CDR3 consists of 13 residues. As DNA, the CDR3 is TGCGCCAGCAGCTGGCAGGGGAGCAATGAGCAGTTCTTC. It encodes CASSWQGSNEQFF.

This clonotype appeared a few times. The chain is built from TRBV19 and TRBJ1-5, with D tentatively TRBD1 (5 bases). The CDR3 totals 13 residues. Between the trimmed V and J ends, which lost 11 bases and 5 bases, there was a span of 16 bases. In germline, CDR1 is LNHDA, CDR2 SQIVND (reference sequence). The CDR3 protein is CACSVSGDQPQHF. The CDR3 coding sequence is TGTGCCTGTTCGGTGTCGGGGGATCAGCCCCAGCATTTT.

This clonotype was seen many times. The chain recombines TRBV5-1 with TRBJ2-3, with 12 bases lining up with TRBD2. J was trimmed by 4 bases and V by 6 bases; bases with no gene match: 3. Germline CDR1 SGHRS, CDR2 YFSETQ. This CDR3 is 14 amino acids long. CDR3 protein: CASTSGGAPDTQYF. The CDR3 nucleotides are TGCGCCAGCACTAGCGGGGGGGCCCCAGATACGCAGTATTTT.

The sample holds many counts of this clonotype. This chain connects TRBV7-9 to TRBJ2-5; D gene unclear. From germline, CDR1 is SEHNR and CDR2 FQNEAQ (reference sequence). CDR3 length equals 12 residues. The V end was cut by 4 bases, the J end by 3 bases, with 6 bases between. CDR3 amino acids: CASSSAKETQYF. The CDR3, as DNA: TGTGCCAGCAGCTCAGCAAAAGAGACCCAGTACTTC.

The chain carries TRBV10-1 and TRBJ2-3; a weak D match, TRBD1 (5 bases). V lost 5 bases to trimming and J lost 2 bases, with 11 bases between them. The CDR3 contains 14 residues. Germline CDR1 is WNHNN and CDR2 is SYGVQD (reference sequence). The CDR3: CASSLGPITDTQYF. The CDR3 DNA reads as TGCGCCAGCAGTCTGGGGCCGATCACAGATACGCAGTATTTT.

The sample holds many counts of this clonotype. The chain couples TRBV18 to TRBJ1-2, with TRBD1 as a possible D gene (5 bases). V was shortened by 3 bases and J by 3 bases, with 14 bases between the two germline ends. Germline V gene data show CDR1 as KGHSH and CDR2 as LQKENI. CDR3 length: 15 amino acids. CDR3 in DNA: TGTGCCAGCTCACCCGGGCCAGGGCGCGACTATGGCTACACCTTC. This gives the protein CASSPGPGRDYGYTF. Looking up the rest from reference TRBV18 and TRBJ1-2 gives the full variable domain: NAGVMQNPRHLVRRRGQEARLRCSPMKGHSHVYWYRQLPEEGLKFMVYLQKENIIDESGMPKERFSAEFPKEGPSILRIQQVVRGDSAAYFCASSPGPGRDYGYTFGSGTRLTVV.

This clonotype has a handful of counts. The rearrangement uses TRBV3-1 and TRBJ2-2, with TRBD2 identical over 13 bases. This CDR3 is built from 15 residues. Trimming at V came to 6 bases and at J to 4 bases, leaving 2 bases not matched to a gene. Germline values: CDR1 LGHDT, CDR2 YNNKEL (reference sequence). CDR3 bases: TGTGCCAGCAGGCGACTAGCGGGGGGCACCGGGGAGCTGTTTTTT. Residues: CASRRLAGGTGELFF.

In this sample, this clonotype turned up many times. The CDR3 region has the DNA TGTGCCAGCAGTTTACCACAGGGGAATGGCTACACCTTC. It encodes CASSLPQGNGYTF. This chain joins TRBV28 and TRBJ1-2; 7 bases map to TRBD1. The CDR3 extends over 13 amino acids. The germline V gene encodes CDR1 MDHEN and CDR2 SYDVKM. J was trimmed by 6 bases and V by 2 bases; bases with no gene match: 3.

The gene calls are TRBV10-3 and TRBJ1-2; D is ambiguous. Germline values: CDR1 ENHRY, CDR2 SYGVKD. The CDR3 has 14 amino acids. The V gene lost 0 bases and the J gene lost 7 bases, with 12 bases spanning the gap. The CDR3 DNA reads TGTGCCATCAGTGAGTCGGTTACGCGGGGTGGCTACACCTTC. Its protein is CAISESVTRGGYTF.

This clonotype was recorded at least ten times. The V call is TRBV5-4, the J call TRBJ2-2, with a tentative D call TRBD2 (5 bases). CDR1 and CDR2 from the germline V gene are SGHNT and YYREEE (reference sequence). This CDR3 is 13 amino acids long. With 6 bases removed from V and 0 bases from J, the gap between germline ends came to 6 bases. CDR3 sequence reads: CASKLANTGELFF. The CDR3, as DNA: TGTGCCAGCAAACTAGCGAACACCGGGGAGCTGTTTTTT.

This clonotype was counted at least ten times. The chain carries TRBV2 and TRBJ1-2, with D perhaps matching TRBD1 (5 bases). V was clipped by 11 bases and J by 7 bases, with 14 bases between them. Germline CDR1 SNHLY, CDR2 FYNNEI. The CDR3 has 11 residues. The CDR3 nucleotides read TGTGCCGGGGGGGAGGGGTTTGGCTACACCTTC. It is translated as CAGGEGFGYTF.

Details on this clonotype: It may be a read error: a sequence one base away is much more abundant. The chain recombines TRBV11-2 with TRBJ2-5; the D is unclear. The CDR3 is 14 residues long. The V and J ends lost 3 bases and 2 bases respectively, with 10 bases between them. Germline values: CDR1 SGHAT, CDR2 FQNNGV. The CDR3 nucleotides are TGTGCCAGCAGCTTGAACTGGGGACAAGAGACCCAGTACTTC. This translates into CASSLNWGQETQYF.

CDR3 sequence: CASSSGTGAHEQYF. The CDR3 nucleotides read TGCGCCAGCAGTTCCGGGACAGGGGCCCACGAGCAGTACTTC. This chain uses TRBV5-1 with TRBJ2-7, with TRBD1 matching 10 bases. The junction had 7 bases not matched to a gene; V was cut back by 5 bases and J by 5 bases. The CDR3 has 14 amino acids. Germline V gives CDR1 SGHRS, CDR2 YFSETQ.

The V and J genes are TRBV14 and TRBJ1-3; D is possibly TRBD1 (6 bases). This CDR3 is 17 amino acids long. V was cut by 4 bases and J by 2 bases, with 18 bases left in between. Germline-derived CDR1 and CDR2 are SGHDN and FVKESK. The CDR3 here is CASSPGHNTGTGNTIYF. The CDR3 coding sequence is TGTGCCAGCAGCCCAGGTCATAATACAGGGACTGGAAACACCATATATTTT.

This clonotype has ten or more counts. This chain uses TRBV18 with TRBJ1-2; 7 nucleotides line up with TRBD1. This CDR3 is built from 15 residues. Germline loops: CDR1 KGHSH, CDR2 LQKENI. The junction had 10 bases not matched to a gene; V was cut back by 3 bases and J by 6 bases. This CDR3 reads CASSPRAQGWNGYTF. CDR3 nucleotide sequence: TGTGCCAGCTCACCGCGGGCACAGGGGTGGAATGGCTACACCTTC.

This clonotype was counted at least ten times. The CDR3 loop is CASSSRGTSGTHRNSYNEQFF. The CDR3 region has the DNA TGTGCCAGCAGCTCAAGAGGGACTAGCGGGACACACCGAAATTCCTACAATGAGCAGTTCTTC. The V and J genes are TRBV7-9 and TRBJ2-1; 13 bases map to TRBD2. The CDR3 extends over 21 amino acids. J lost 1 base, V lost 4 bases, and 16 bases had no gene match. Germline V gene lookup returns CDR1 SEHNR and CDR2 FQNEAQ (reference sequence).

This chain joins TRBV5-1 and TRBJ2-5; 7 bases match TRBD2. There are 16 residues in the CDR3. Germline lookup yields CDR1 SGHRS and CDR2 YFSETQ. V shed 0 bases, J shed 2 bases, and the junction held 7 bases outside the gene matches. The CDR3 sequence: CASSLAVGGGQETQYF. For the CDR3, the DNA is TGCGCCAGCAGCTTGGCAGTCGGCGGGGGTCAAGAGACCCAGTACTTC. The whole variable domain, remainder taken from reference TRBV5-1 and TRBJ2-5, is KAGVTQTPRYLIKTRGQQVTLSCSPISGHRSVSWYQQTPGQGLQFLFEYFSETQRNKGNFPGRFSGRQFSNSRSEMNVSTLELGDSALYLCASSLAVGGGQETQYFGPGTRLLVL.

This clonotype has a handful of counts. The chain uses TRBV11-2 and TRBJ1-6, with a possible D match to TRBD1 (6 bases). Looked up from germline, CDR1 is SGHAT and CDR2 is FQNNGV. The V gene lost 4 bases and the J gene lost 12 bases, with 13 bases spanning the gap. This CDR3 region has 13 residues. CDR3 sequence reads: CASSSNRERPLHF. The CDR3 DNA reads as TGTGCCAGCAGCTCCAACAGGGAAAGACCCCTCCACTTT. The whole variable domain, remainder taken from reference TRBV11-2 and TRBJ1-6, is EAGVAQSPRYKIIEKRQSVAFWCNPISGHATLYWYQQILGQGPKLLIQFQNNGVVDDSQLPKDRFSAERLKGVDSTLKIQPAKLEDSAVYLCASSSNRERPLHFGNGTRLTVT.

This chain links TRBV7-6 with TRBJ2-4, with 7 bases matching TRBD2. The germline V gene has CDR1 SGHVS and CDR2 FNYEAQ. The CDR3 runs 15 residues. Trimming took 5 bases from V and 9 from J; bases not matched to a gene: 13. The CDR3 loop is CASSQDPSGVGIQYF. CDR3 sequence (DNA): TGTGCCAGCAGCCAAGATCCCAGCGGGGTGGGCATTCAGTACTTC.